A selection of T cell receptor beta chains follows, all from one sample in a study of shared clonotypes between healthy human individuals. The protocol was immunoSEQ multiplex PCR, while the TCRdb copy is restricted to in-frame clones and leaves out a portion. In the table there are about 470,000 clones, 70% to 80% of which are singletons. The sequenced material came from PBMCs. Receptors originate from a woman aged 40-49 years in good health. Some clones in this sample may be carry-over from other donors' samples. Both conserved end residues are part of each CDR3. A D gene is named only where the DNA matches it firmly. Expanded clones get a size class; other rows say once, few or many, or leave the size out.

TRBJ1-1,NA,TRBV27,NA,CASSPRTQGEAFF,TGTGCCAGCAGTCCCCGGACCCAGGGGGAAGCTTTCTTT
TRBJ2-3,NA,TRBV10-2,TRBD2,CASSGTSGNPDTQYF,TGCGCCAGCAGCGGGACTAGCGGGAATCCAGATACGCAGTATTTT
TRBJ2-5,NA,TRBV5-1,NA,CASSLGTAKETQYF,TGCGCCAGCAGCTTGGGGACAGCGAAAGAGACCCAGTACTTC
TRBJ2-5,NA,TRBV7-2,TRBD2,CASSRWGGYQETQYF,TGTGCCAGCAGCCGCTGGGGGGGGTACCAAGAGACCCAGTACTTC
TRBJ2-7,once,TRBV7-9,NA,CASSLAGAGYEQYF,TGTGCCAGCAGCTTAGCGGGGGCAGGTTACGAGCAGTACTTC
TRBJ2-7,NA,TRBV27,NA,CASSLSEYSYEQYF,TGTGCCAGCAGTTTGTCAGAATACTCCTACGAGCAGTACTTC
TRBJ2-7,NA,TRBV9,NA,CASSVLGDPSYEQYF,TGTGCCAGCAGCGTATTGGGGGACCCCTCCTACGAGCAGTACTTC
TRBJ2-7,NA,TRBV18,TRBD2,CASSPGTSGLGEQYF,TGTGCCAGCTCACCTGGGACTAGCGGCTTGGGGGAGCAGTACTTC
TRBJ2-7,NA,TRBV11-1,NA,CASSRQNYEQYF,TGTGCCAGCAGCCGACAGAATTACGAGCAGTACTTC
TRBJ2-7,NA,TRBV5-5,TRBD1,CASSLVGTGAYEQYF,TGTGCCAGCAGCTTGGTAGGGACAGGGGCCTACGAGCAGTACTTC
TRBJ1-5,NA,TRBV19,TRBD1,CASSINTGGAYPQHF,TGTGCCAGTAGTATAAACACAGGGGGGGCTTATCCCCAGCATTTT
TRBJ2-7,NA,TRBV10-3,TRBD1,CAITAGTGGMSEQYF,TGTGCCATCACCGCGGGGACAGGGGGCATGAGCGAGCAGTACTTC
TRBJ1-1,once,TRBV6-5,NA,CASSYRSDTEAFF,TGTGCCAGCAGTTATCGGAGTGACACTGAAGCTTTCTTT
TRBJ2-5,NA,TRBV27,TRBD2,CASSSQRGAQYF,TGTGCCAGCAGTTCACAGCGGGGGGCCCAGTACTTC
TRBJ2-3,NA,TRBV2,NA,CASRWTDSSSTDTQYF,TGTGCCAGCAGATGGACAGACTCCTCTAGTACAGATACGCAGTATTTT
TRBJ2-1,NA,TRBV23-1,TRBD1,CASSQYRGMYNEQFF,TGCGCCAGCAGTCAATACAGGGGTATGTACAATGAGCAGTTCTTC
TRBJ2-1,once,TRBV19,TRBD2,CASSRTSGPNEQFF,TGTGCCAGTAGTAGGACTAGCGGTCCCAATGAGCAGTTCTTC
TRBJ1-5,NA,TRBV19,NA,CASTPDRSGQPQHF,TGTGCCAGTACCCCTGACAGGTCGGGACAGCCCCAGCATTTT
TRBJ2-7,NA,TRBV6-6,TRBD2,CASSYSGTSGYYEQYF,TGTGCCAGCAGTTACTCTGGGACTAGCGGGTATTACGAGCAGTACTTC
TRBJ1-1,NA,TRBV11-3,NA,CASSLQGNTEAFF,TGTGCCAGCAGCTTACAGGGAAACACTGAGGCTTTCTTT
TRBJ2-1,NA,TRBV7-2,NA,CASSLEGLPYNEQFF,TGTGCCAGCAGCTTAGAGGGCCTACCCTACAATGAGCAGTTCTTC
TRBJ2-7,NA,TRBV5-6,NA,CASSLDTYEQYF,TGTGCCAGCAGCTTGGACACATACGAGCAGTACTTC
TRBJ1-5,NA,TRBV4-3,TRBD1,CASSQDFGTAQPQHF,TGCGCCAGCAGCCAAGATTTCGGGACAGCCCAGCCCCAGCATTTT
TRBJ2-1,NA,TRBV28,NA,CASSPSLSGNEQFF,TGTGCCAGCAGTCCTTCACTCAGCGGGAATGAGCAGTTCTTC
TRBJ1-4,NA,TRBV27,TRBD1,CASSSLGTGTVTEKLFF,TGTGCCAGCAGTTCCCTTGGGACCGGGACAGTAACTGAAAAACTGTTTTTT
TRBJ2-7,NA,TRBV30,NA,CAWSLGVGSYEQYF,TGTGCCTGGAGTTTGGGGGTGGGGTCCTACGAGCAGTACTTC
TRBJ1-6,once,TRBV2,NA,CASSEARGSPLHF,TGTGCCAGCAGTGAGGCACGGGGTTCACCCCTCCACTTT
TRBJ1-1,NA,TRBV6-1,NA,CASRFGTNTEAFF,TGTGCCAGCAGATTCGGGACGAACACTGAAGCTTTCTTT
TRBJ2-7,NA,TRBV28,NA,CASSPSDPSGEQYF,TGTGCCAGCAGTCCCTCGGACCCTTCCGGGGAGCAGTACTTC
TRBJ2-5,NA,TRBV5-1,TRBD2,CASALLLAREETQYF,TGCGCCAGCGCCCTACTACTAGCGAGGGAAGAGACCCAGTACTTC
TRBJ1-1,NA,TRBV11-2,NA,CASSLAQGYTEAFF,TGTGCCAGCAGCTTAGCGCAGGGGTACACTGAAGCTTTCTTT
TRBJ2-1,NA,TRBV5-1,TRBD2,CASSYGLAGGHYNEQFF,TGCGCCAGCAGCTACGGACTAGCGGGAGGGCATTACAATGAGCAGTTCTTC
TRBJ2-3,few,TRBV19,NA,CASSSRRGLGTDTQYF,TGTGCCAGTAGTTCCCGGCGGGGGCTTGGCACAGATACGCAGTATTTT
TRBJ2-1,NA,TRBV2,TRBD2,CASSVSGLAGGNKQFF,TGTGCCAGCAGTGTGTCGGGACTAGCGGGAGGCAACAAGCAGTTCTTC
TRBJ2-1,NA,TRBV6-1,TRBD2,CASSQVKTSGYNEQFF,TGTGCCAGCAGTCAAGTAAAGACTAGCGGATACAATGAGCAGTTCTTC
TRBJ1-5,NA,TRBV28,NA,CASMESNQPQHF,TGTGCCAGCATGGAGAGCAATCAGCCCCAGCATTTT
TRBJ2-7,NA,TRBV28,TRBD2,CASSLRLAGYEQYF,TGTGCCAGCAGTTTACGACTAGCGGGATACGAGCAGTACTTC
TRBJ2-2,NA,TRBV7-8,TRBD1,CASSSTGAANTGELFF,TGTGCCAGCAGCTCGACAGGGGCCGCGAACACCGGGGAGCTGTTTTTT
TRBJ2-7,once,TRBV11-2,TRBD2,CASSFSSGDTYEQYF,TGTGCCAGCAGCTTTTCTAGCGGGGATACCTACGAGCAGTACTTC
TRBJ2-7,NA,TRBV11-3,NA,CASSLGGPSEQYF,TGTGCCAGCAGCTTAGGTGGGCCAAGTGAGCAGTACTTC
TRBJ2-7,NA,TRBV5-1,NA,CASSFKGSYEQYF,TGCGCCAGCAGCTTTAAGGGCTCCTACGAGCAGTACTTC